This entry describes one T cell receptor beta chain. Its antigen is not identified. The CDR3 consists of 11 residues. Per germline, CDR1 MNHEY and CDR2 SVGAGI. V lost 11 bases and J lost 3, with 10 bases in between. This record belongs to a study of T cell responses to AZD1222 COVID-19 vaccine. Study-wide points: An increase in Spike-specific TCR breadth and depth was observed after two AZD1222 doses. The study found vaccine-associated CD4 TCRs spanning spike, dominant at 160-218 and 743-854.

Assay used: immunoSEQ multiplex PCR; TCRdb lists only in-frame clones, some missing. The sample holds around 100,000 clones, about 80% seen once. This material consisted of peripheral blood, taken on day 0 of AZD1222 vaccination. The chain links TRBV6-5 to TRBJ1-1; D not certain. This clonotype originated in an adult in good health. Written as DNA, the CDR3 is TGTGCCCATGCCTATTACACTGAAGCTTTCTTT. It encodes CAHAYYTEAFF.